This TCR beta chain is from a study of immune evolution from preneoplasia to lung adenocarcinoma. Study context: HLA loss of heterozygosity: around 6.5% AIS, approximately 15% MIA, roughly 30% ADC, none AAH.

There are 12 residues in the CDR3. Germline V gene data show CDR1 as SGHDT and CDR2 as YYEEEE. The ends were cut back, 3 bases at V and 6 bases at J, with 9 bases in the middle. Clones were read by immunoSEQ multiplex PCR, and TCRdb kept only the in-frame ones, dropping some. The table lists about 6,500 clones, 73% of them singletons. The sequence came from a donor of 70 years or more with lung adenocarcinoma. J is TRBJ1-2 and V is TRBV5-6; D call uncertain. Sequenced: FFPE lung adenocarcinoma in situ tissue. CDR3 sequence reads: CASSSLSHGYTF. The CDR3 DNA reads as TGTGCCAGCAGCTCCCTCTCGCATGGCTACACCTTC.